This T cell receptor (beta chain) was identified in a study of blood T cell repertoires in COVID-19. Background on the study: COVID-19 samples, acute and convalescent, were from the United States, Italy and Spain. Nucleic acid was either cDNA or gDNA, and it came from T cells, B-cell-depleted T cells, or PBMCs.

Original processing notes: Nucleated cell counts were estimated from reference gene primer amplification. Some clones are missing from TCRdb's copy, which holds only in-frame ones; the method was immunoSEQ multiplex PCR. D and trimming were read from the DNA, whereas the V and J calls and clone size are those reported in that table. The sample records fewer than 200,000 clones, approximately 79% being singletons. The length of the CDR3 is 16 residues. Germline lookup yields CDR1 MGHDK and CDR2 SYGVNS. Trimming removed 7 bases from V and 5 bases from J, with 20 bases in between. The origin of this receptor is a woman aged 80 or over with acute or convalescent COVID-19. This chain joins TRBV25-1 and TRBJ2-2, with D maybe TRBD1 (5 bases). Sequencing input: peripheral blood. CDR3 in amino acids: CASTGWGRTTTGELFF. The CDR3 DNA reads TGTGCCAGCACAGGATGGGGCCGCACCACGACCGGGGAGCTGTTTTTT.